The clone carrying this T cell receptor (beta chain) was seen at least ten times. The CDR3 contains 16 residues. CDR1 MNHEY and CDR2 SMNVEV come from the germline V gene (reference sequence). Trimming at V came to 1 base and at J to 0 bases, leaving 5 bases not matched to a gene. This record belongs to a study of shared clonotypes between healthy human individuals. Samples underwent the assay at deep level. The repertoire was sequenced with immunoSEQ multiplex PCR; TCRdb's copy has only in-frame clones and lacks some. The profile shows about 500,000 clones, 70% to 80% of them singletons. This TCR was recovered from a woman between 40 and 50 years old in good health. Some clones in this sample may be carry-over from other donors' samples. V usage is TRBV27 and J usage is TRBJ2-7, with 8 bases identical to TRBD2. The specimen sequenced was PBMCs. The CDR3 coding sequence is TGTGCCAGCAGTTTATTAGAAAGCGGGAGCTCCTACGAGCAGTACTTC. Translated: CASSLLESGSSYEQYF.